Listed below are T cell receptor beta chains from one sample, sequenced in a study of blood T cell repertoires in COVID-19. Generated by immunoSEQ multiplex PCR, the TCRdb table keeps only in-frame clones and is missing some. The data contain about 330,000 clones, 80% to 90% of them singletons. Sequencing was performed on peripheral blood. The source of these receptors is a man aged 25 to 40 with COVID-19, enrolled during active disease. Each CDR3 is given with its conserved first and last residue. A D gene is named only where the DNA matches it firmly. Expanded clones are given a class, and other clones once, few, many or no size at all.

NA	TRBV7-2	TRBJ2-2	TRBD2	CASSSIGTSGRGELFF	TGTGCCAGCAGCTCAATCGGGACTAGCGGGAGGGGCGAGCTGTTTTTT
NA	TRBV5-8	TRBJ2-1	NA	CASSKTGRNEQFF	TGTGCCAGCAGCAAGACAGGGAGGAATGAGCAGTTCTTC
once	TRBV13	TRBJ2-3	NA	CASSGGAGVTDTQYF	TGTGCCAGCAGCGGAGGCGCAGGGGTCACAGATACGCAGTATTTT
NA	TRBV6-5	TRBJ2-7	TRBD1	CASSPGQGGYEQYF	TGTGCCAGCAGCCCGGGACAGGGGGGCTACGAGCAGTACTTC
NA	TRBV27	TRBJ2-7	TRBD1	CASSFAGGYEQYF	TGTGCCAGCAGTTTCGCAGGGGGTTACGAGCAGTACTTC
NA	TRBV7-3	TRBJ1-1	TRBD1	CASSSTGSGTEAFF	TGTGCCAGCAGCTCGACAGGGTCCGGCACTGAAGCTTTCTTT
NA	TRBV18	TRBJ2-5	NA	CASSPPEGAEETQYF	TGTGCCAGCTCACCACCGGAGGGGGCCGAAGAGACCCAGTACTTC
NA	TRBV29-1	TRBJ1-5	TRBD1	CSVAGTGGNQPQHF	TGCAGCGTGGCCGGGACAGGTGGCAATCAGCCCCAGCATTTT
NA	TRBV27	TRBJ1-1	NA	CASREGFMNTEAFF	TGTGCCAGCAGAGAGGGATTTATGAACACTGAAGCTTTCTTT
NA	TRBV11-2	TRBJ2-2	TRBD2	CASSMTSGSRDGELFF	TGTGCCAGCAGTATGACTAGCGGGAGCAGGGACGGGGAGCTGTTTTTT
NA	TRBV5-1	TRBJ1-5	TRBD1	CASSPGTGGYSNQPQHF	TGCGCCAGCAGCCCCGGGACAGGGGGCTATAGCAATCAGCCCCAGCATTTT
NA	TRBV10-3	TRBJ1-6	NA	CAISSQGADNSPLHF	TGTGCCATCAGTTCCCAGGGCGCCGATAATTCACCCCTCCACTTT
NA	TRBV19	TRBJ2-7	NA	CASGPDVGDYEQYF	TGTGCCAGTGGGCCGGACGTAGGGGACTACGAGCAGTACTTC
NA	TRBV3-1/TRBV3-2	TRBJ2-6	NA	CASSQASGANVLTF	TGTGCCAGCAGCCAGGCCTCTGGGGCCAACGTCCTGACTTTC
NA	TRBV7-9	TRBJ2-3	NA	CASGLQGGVPDTQYF	TGTGCCAGCGGCCTACAGGGAGGGGTCCCAGATACGCAGTATTTT
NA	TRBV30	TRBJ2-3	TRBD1	CAGASSPYRGDTQYF	TGTGCCGGCGCCTCCTCACCCTACAGGGGAGATACGCAGTATTTT
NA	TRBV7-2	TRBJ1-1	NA	CASSLAQRAWNTEAFF	TGTGCCAGCAGCTTAGCTCAGAGGGCCTGGAACACTGAAGCTTTCTTT
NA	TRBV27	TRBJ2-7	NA	CASSLSGRVPYEQYF	TGTGCCAGCAGTTTATCGGGCAGGGTCCCCTACGAGCAGTACTTC
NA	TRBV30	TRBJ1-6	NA	CAWSAGLSPLHF	TGTGCCTGGAGTGCGGGATTATCACCCCTCCACTTT
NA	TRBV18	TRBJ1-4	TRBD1	CASSPLGTGSEKLFF	TGTGCCAGCTCACCCCTCGGGACAGGGAGTGAAAAACTGTTTTTT